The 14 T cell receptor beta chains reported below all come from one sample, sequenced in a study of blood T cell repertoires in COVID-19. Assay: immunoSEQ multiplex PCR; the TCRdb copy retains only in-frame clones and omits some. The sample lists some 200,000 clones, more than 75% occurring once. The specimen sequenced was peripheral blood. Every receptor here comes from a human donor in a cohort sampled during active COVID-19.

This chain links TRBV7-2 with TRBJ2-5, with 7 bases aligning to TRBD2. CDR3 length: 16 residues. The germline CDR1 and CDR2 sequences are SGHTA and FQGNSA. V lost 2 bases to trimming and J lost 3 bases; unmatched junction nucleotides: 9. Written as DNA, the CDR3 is TGTGCCAGCAGCTTATATTCTCTAGCGGATAAAGAGACCCAGTACTTC. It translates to CASSLYSLADKETQYF. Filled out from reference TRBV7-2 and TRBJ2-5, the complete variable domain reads GAGVSQSPSNKVTEKGKDVELRCDPISGHTALYWYRQSLGQGLEFLIYFQGNSAPDKSGLPSDRFSAERTGGSVSTLTIQRTQQEDSAVYLCASSLYSLADKETQYFGPGTRLLVL.

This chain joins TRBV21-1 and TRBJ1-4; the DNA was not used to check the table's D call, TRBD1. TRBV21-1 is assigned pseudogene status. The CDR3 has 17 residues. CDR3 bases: TGTGCCAGCAGCAAAGCCCAGGGTAAAGAAACTAATGAAAAACTGTTTTTT. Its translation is CASSKAQGKETNEKLFF.

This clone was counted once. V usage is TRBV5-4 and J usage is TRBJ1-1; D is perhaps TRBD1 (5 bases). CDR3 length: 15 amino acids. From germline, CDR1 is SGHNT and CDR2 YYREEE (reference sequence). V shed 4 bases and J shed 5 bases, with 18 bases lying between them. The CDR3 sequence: CASSPGGGDRTEAFF. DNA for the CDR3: TGTGCCAGCAGCCCGGGAGGAGGGGATAGGACTGAAGCTTTCTTT. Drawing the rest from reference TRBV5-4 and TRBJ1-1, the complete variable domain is ETGVTQSPTHLIKTRGQQVTLRCSSQSGHNTVSWYQQALGQGPQFIFQYYREEENGRGNFPPRFSGLQFPNYSSELNVNALELDDSALYLCASSPGGGDRTEAFFGQGTRLTVV.

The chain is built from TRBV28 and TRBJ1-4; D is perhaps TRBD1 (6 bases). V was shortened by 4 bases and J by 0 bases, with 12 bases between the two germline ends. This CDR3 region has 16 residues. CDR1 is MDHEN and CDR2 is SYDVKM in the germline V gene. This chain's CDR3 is CASSSWTAATNEKLFF. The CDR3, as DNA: TGTGCCAGCAGTTCCTGGACAGCCGCAACTAATGAAAAACTGTTTTTT.

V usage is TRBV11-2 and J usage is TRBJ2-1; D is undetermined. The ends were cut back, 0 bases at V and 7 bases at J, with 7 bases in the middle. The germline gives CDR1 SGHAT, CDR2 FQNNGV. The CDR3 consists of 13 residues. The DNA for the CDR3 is TGTGCCAGCAGCTTAGAAGCCGGGAATGAGCAGTTCTTC. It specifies CASSLEAGNEQFF.

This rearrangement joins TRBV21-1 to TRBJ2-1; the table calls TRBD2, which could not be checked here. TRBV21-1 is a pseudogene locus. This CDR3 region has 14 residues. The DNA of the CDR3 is TGTGCCCGTGACGGGGAGGGGTCCTACAATGAGCAGTTCTTC. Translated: CARDGEGSYNEQFF.

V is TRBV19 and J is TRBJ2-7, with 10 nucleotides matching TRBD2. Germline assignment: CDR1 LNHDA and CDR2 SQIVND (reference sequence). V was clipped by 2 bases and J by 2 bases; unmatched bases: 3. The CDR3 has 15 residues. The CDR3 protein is CASSILAGGTYEQYF. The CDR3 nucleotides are TGTGCCAGTAGTATATTAGCGGGAGGCACCTACGAGCAGTACTTC.

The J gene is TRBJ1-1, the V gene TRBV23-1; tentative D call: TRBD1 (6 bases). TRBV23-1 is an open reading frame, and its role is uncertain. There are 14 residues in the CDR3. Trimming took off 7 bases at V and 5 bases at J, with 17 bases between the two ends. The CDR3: CASTSEGVGTEAFF. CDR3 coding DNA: TGCGCCAGCACCTCAGAGGGGGTGGGTACTGAAGCTTTCTTT.

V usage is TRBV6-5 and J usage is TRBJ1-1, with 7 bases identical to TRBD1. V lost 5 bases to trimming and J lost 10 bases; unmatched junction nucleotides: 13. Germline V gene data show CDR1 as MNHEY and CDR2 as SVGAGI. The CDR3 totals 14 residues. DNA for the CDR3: TGTGCCAGCAGTCCCCCCTTTAACAGGGGTTTAGCTTTCTTT. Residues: CASSPPFNRGLAFF.

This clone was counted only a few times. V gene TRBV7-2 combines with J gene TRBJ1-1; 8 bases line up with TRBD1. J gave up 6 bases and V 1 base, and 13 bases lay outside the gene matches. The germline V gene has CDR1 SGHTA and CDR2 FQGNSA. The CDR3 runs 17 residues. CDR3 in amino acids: CASSLDPGGLSAAEAFF. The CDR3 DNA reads TGTGCCAGCAGCTTAGATCCAGGGGGCCTTTCGGCCGCTGAAGCTTTCTTT.

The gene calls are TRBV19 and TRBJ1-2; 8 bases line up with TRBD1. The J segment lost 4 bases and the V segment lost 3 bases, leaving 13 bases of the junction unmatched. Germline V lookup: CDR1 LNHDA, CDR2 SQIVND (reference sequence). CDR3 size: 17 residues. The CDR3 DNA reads TGTGCCAGTAGTATTGGACAGGGAAAGCTTAGAGGCTATGGCTACACCTTC. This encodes CASSIGQGKLRGYGYTF.

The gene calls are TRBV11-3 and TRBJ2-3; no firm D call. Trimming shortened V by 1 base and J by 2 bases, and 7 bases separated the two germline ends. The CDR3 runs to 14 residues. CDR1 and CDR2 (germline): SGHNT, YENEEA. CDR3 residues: CASSLGRTTDTQYF. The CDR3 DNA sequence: TGTGCCAGCAGCTTAGGGAGAACCACAGATACGCAGTATTTT.

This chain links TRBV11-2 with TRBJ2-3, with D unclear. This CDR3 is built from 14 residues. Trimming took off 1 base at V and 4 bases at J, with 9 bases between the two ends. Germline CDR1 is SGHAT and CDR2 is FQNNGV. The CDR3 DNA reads TGTGCCAGCAGCTTAGGGTCCGGTGCAGATACGCAGTATTTT. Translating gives CASSLGSGADTQYF.

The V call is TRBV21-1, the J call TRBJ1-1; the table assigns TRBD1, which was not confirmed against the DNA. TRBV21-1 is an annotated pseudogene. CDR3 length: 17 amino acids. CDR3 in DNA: TGTGCCAGCAGCAAAGACGGAATCTGGACAGCTAACACTGAAGCTTTCTTT. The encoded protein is CASSKDGIWTANTEAFF.